This T cell receptor beta chain came from a study of monozygotic twins with inflammatory bowel disease. About this clonotype itself: Its matching antigen is unknown.

The total RNA came straight from whole blood, and T cells were not sorted beforehand. TCRdb processed the 5' RACE reads again and assigns one entry to each CDR3 protein, with no DNA. The sample data list over 110,000 distinct CDR3 sequences. Study conclusions and caveats: Since immunosuppressive treatments differed, patient repertoires may have gained added variability.

Germline V lookup: CDR1 LNHDA, CDR2 SQIVND (reference sequence). The CDR3 length is 15 residues. J is TRBJ1-2 and V is TRBV19; TCRdb indicates TRBD1, and absent DNA this call remains unverified. Sequencing was performed on blood. The sequence was collected from a human donor with ulcerative colitis or Crohn's disease, or a healthy co-twin of an affected twin (not recorded which). The CDR3 loop reads CASTYPGQGNYGYTF.